These 3 T cell receptor beta chains were sequenced from one sample in a study of T cells after yellow fever vaccination. TCRdb passed the 5' RACE reads through MiXCR, listing each CDR3 protein once. The table includes around 140,000 distinct CDR3 sequences, roughly 8.2% detected once. Material: CD4+ T cells sorted from PBMCs, obtained 5 days after the yellow fever booster vaccination. Source of these receptors: a man younger than 40 who received the YFV17D yellow fever vaccine.

There are many counts of this clonotype. The chain combines TRBV5-1 with TRBJ2-1; D unresolved. V lost 0 bases, J lost 9 bases, and 4 bases lay in between. This CDR3 contains 11 residues. Germline lookup yields CDR1 SGHRS and CDR2 YFSETQ. The CDR3 coding sequence is TGCGCCAGCAGCTTGGAGGGTGAGCAGTTCTTC. Protein product: CASSLEGEQFF.

This sequence joins TRBV6-1 and TRBJ2-4; 7 bases align to TRBD1. With 6 bases clipped from V and 3 bases from J, the junction kept 8 bases outside the gene matches. The length of the CDR3 is 15 residues. Germline CDR1 reads MNHNS; CDR2 reads SASEGT. The CDR3 spells CASSRTQGDKNIQYF. CDR3 sequence (DNA): TGTGCCAGCAGCCGCACCCAGGGGGACAAAAACATTCAGTACTTC.

At least ten counts were recorded for this clonotype. The genes are TRBV20-1 and TRBJ2-5; 11 bases are shared with TRBD1. This CDR3 region has 16 residues. From germline, CDR1 is DFQATT and CDR2 SNEGSKA (reference sequence). V lost 5 bases, J lost 5 bases, and 13 bases stayed unmatched. The CDR3 nucleotides are TGCAGTGCTTATGGACAGGGGGCGTTGTTCTCGGAGACCCAGTACTTC. This encodes CSAYGQGALFSETQYF.